The rows below give T cell receptor beta chains drawn from one sample of a study of control samples from healthy donors and cancer patients. Method: immunoSEQ multiplex PCR; TCRdb's copy keeps in-frame clones and lacks some. The sample has roughly 150,000 clones; 88% are singletons. The sequencing sample was made of blood. The receptor set was obtained from a man younger than 35 in good health. Each CDR3 is given with its conserved first and last residue. Each record gives: clone size, D gene, V gene, J gene, CDR3 protein, CDR3 DNA. A D gene is named only where the DNA matches it firmly. Only some rows state a clone size, as once, few, many or a class for expanded clones.

size: NA; D: NA; V: TRBV28; J: TRBJ1-2; CDR3: CASSPLGSNYGYTF; DNA: TGTGCCAGCAGCCCCCTGGGATCCAACTATGGCTACACCTTC
size: once; D: NA; V: TRBV9; J: TRBJ1-6; CDR3: CASSPSGGPPLHF; DNA: TGTGCCAGCAGCCCCTCGGGGGGTCCACCCCTCCACTTT
size: NA; D: NA; V: TRBV30; J: TRBJ1-5; CDR3: CAWSVQDLEPQHF; DNA: TGTGCCTGGAGTGTACAGGACCTCGAGCCCCAGCATTTT
size: NA; D: TRBD1; V: TRBV18; J: TRBJ1-5; CDR3: CASSLGTGGGQPQHF; DNA: TGTGCCAGCTCACTAGGGACAGGGGGCGGTCAGCCCCAGCATTTT
size: NA; D: NA; V: TRBV5-4; J: TRBJ2-1; CDR3: CASRGGYNEQFF; DNA: TGTGCCAGCAGAGGAGGATACAATGAGCAGTTCTTC
size: NA; D: TRBD1; V: TRBV7-4; J: TRBJ2-7; CDR3: CASSCTGGALDEQYF; DNA: TGTGCCAGCAGCTGTACAGGGGGCGCGTTGGACGAGCAGTACTTC
size: NA; D: NA; V: TRBV19; J: TRBJ2-6; CDR3: CASSDKGSGANVLTF; DNA: TGTGCCAGTAGTGATAAGGGCTCTGGGGCCAACGTCCTGACTTTC
size: NA; D: NA; V: TRBV28; J: TRBJ2-3; CDR3: CASSSSGTLTDTQYF; DNA: TGTGCCAGCAGTTCCTCCGGGACCCTCACAGATACGCAGTATTTT
size: NA; D: NA; V: TRBV9; J: TRBJ2-3; CDR3: CASSVTPAGRTDTQYF; DNA: TGTGCCAGCAGCGTAACCCCGGCGGGGCGCACAGATACGCAGTATTTT
size: once; D: NA; V: TRBV30; J: TRBJ1-2; CDR3: CALERGVYGYTF; DNA: TGTGCCTTGGAGAGAGGGGTCTATGGCTACACCTTC
size: NA; D: NA; V: TRBV7-9; J: TRBJ1-5; CDR3: CASSRTGGNQPQHF; DNA: TGTGCCAGCAGCCGAACCGGCGGCAATCAGCCCCAGCATTTT
size: NA; D: TRBD1; V: TRBV6-5; J: TRBJ1-1; CDR3: CASSWDRNTEAFF; DNA: TGTGCCAGCAGCTGGGACAGGAACACTGAAGCTTTCTTT
size: NA; D: TRBD2; V: TRBV27; J: TRBJ2-5; CDR3: CASSFGGGTPQYF; DNA: TGTGCCAGCAGTTTCGGGGGGGGAACCCCCCAGTACTTC
size: NA; D: NA; V: TRBV7-2; J: TRBJ1-3; CDR3: CASSLTRAGNTIYF; DNA: TGTGCCAGCAGCTTAACCAGGGCTGGAAACACCATATATTTT
size: NA; D: NA; V: TRBV9; J: TRBJ2-1; CDR3: CASSVGLRTEQFF; DNA: TGTGCCAGCAGCGTAGGTCTGCGAACAGAGCAGTTCTTC
size: NA; D: TRBD1; V: TRBV5-6; J: TRBJ2-7; CDR3: CASSSSGQGREQYF; DNA: TGTGCCAGCAGCTCATCTGGACAGGGAAGAGAGCAGTACTTC
size: NA; D: TRBD2; V: TRBV4-1; J: TRBJ2-2; CDR3: CASRPSGGGTGELFF; DNA: TGCGCCAGCAGACCTAGCGGGGGTGGCACCGGGGAGCTGTTTTTT
size: NA; D: TRBD1; V: TRBV5-4; J: TRBJ2-2; CDR3: CASSWGQGVLFF; DNA: TGTGCCAGCAGCTGGGGGCAGGGGGTGCTGTTTTTT
size: NA; D: TRBD1; V: TRBV19; J: TRBJ1-6; CDR3: CASREGTGGSNSPLHF; DNA: TGTGCCAGTAGGGAGGGGACAGGGGGCTCAAATTCACCCCTCCACTTT
size: NA; D: NA; V: TRBV6-2/TRBV6-3; J: TRBJ2-5; CDR3: CASSYSLETQYF; DNA: TGTGCCAGCAGTTACTCGCTAGAGACCCAGTACTTC
size: NA; D: NA; V: TRBV6-5; J: TRBJ1-6; CDR3: CASSYSIGIGNSPLHF; DNA: TGTGCCAGCAGTTACTCGATTGGCATTGGGAATTCACCCCTCCACTTT
size: NA; D: TRBD2; V: TRBV5-1; J: TRBJ2-1; CDR3: CASSPIGGGTDEQFF; DNA: TGCGCCAGCAGCCCAATAGGCGGGGGTACCGATGAGCAGTTCTTC
size: NA; D: TRBD1; V: TRBV19; J: TRBJ2-7; CDR3: CASSTRGQGYEQYF; DNA: TGTGCCAGTAGTACCCGAGGACAGGGCTACGAGCAGTACTTC